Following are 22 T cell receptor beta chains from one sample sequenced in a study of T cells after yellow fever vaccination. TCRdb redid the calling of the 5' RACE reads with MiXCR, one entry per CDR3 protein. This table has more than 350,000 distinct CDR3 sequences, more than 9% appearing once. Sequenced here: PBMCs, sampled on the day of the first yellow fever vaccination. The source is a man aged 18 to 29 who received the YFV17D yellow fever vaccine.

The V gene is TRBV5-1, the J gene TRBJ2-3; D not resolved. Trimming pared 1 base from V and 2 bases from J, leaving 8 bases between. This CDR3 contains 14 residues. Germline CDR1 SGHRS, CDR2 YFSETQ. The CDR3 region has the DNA TGCGCCAGCAGCTTGCTCGGGCCCACAGATACGCAGTATTTT. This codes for CASSLLGPTDTQYF.

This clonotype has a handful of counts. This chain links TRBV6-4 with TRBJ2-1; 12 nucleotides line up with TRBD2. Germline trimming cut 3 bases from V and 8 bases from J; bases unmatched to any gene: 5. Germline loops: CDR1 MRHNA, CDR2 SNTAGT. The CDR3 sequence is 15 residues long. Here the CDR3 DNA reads TGTGCCAGCAGTGAGAGACTAGCGGGGGTTTATGAGCAGTTCTTC. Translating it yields CASSERLAGVYEQFF.

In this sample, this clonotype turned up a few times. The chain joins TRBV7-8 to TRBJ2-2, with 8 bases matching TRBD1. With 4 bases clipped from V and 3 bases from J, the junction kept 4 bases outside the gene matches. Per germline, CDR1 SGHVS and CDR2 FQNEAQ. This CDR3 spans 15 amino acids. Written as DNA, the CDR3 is TGTGCCAGCAGCTACGCAGGGGGCTACACCGGGGAGCTGTTTTTT. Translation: CASSYAGGYTGELFF.

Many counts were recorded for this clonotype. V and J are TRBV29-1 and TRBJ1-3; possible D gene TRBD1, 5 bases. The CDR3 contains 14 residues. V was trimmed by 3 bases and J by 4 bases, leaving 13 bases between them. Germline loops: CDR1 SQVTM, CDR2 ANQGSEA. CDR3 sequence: CSVDSSGLGNTIYF. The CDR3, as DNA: TGCAGCGTTGATTCTTCGGGGCTCGGAAACACCATATATTTT. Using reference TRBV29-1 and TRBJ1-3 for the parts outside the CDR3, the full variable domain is SAVISQKPSRDICQRGTSLTIQCQVDSQVTMMFWYRQQPGQSLTLIATANQGSEATYESGFVIDKFPISRPNLTFSTLTVSNMSPEDSSIYLCSVDSSGLGNTIYFGEGSWLTVV.

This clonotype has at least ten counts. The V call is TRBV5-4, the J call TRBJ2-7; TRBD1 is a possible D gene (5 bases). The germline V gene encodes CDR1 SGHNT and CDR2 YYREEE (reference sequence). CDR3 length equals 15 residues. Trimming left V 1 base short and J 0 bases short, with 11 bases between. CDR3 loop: CASSLLDRPSYEQYV. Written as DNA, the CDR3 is TGTGCCAGCAGCTTGCTTGACAGACCCTCCTACGAGCAGTACGTC.

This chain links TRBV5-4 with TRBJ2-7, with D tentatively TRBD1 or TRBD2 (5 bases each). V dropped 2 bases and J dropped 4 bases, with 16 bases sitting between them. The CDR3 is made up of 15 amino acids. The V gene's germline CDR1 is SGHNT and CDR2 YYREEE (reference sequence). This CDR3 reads CASSFGDSGGYEQYF. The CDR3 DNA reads TGTGCCAGCAGCTTCGGTGACAGTGGGGGATACGAGCAGTACTTC.

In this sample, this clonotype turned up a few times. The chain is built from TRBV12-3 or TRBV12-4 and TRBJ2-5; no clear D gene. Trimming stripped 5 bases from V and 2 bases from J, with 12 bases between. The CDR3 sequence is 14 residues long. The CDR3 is CASSTRAIQETQYF. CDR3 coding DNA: TGTGCCAGCAGTACACGAGCGATACAAGAGACCCAGTACTTC.

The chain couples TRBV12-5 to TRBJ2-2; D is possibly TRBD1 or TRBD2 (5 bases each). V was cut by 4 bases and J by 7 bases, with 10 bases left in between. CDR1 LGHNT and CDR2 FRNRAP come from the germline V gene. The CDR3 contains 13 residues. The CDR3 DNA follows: TGTGCTAGTGGTTCCAGGGCGGGCGGGGAGCTGTTTTTT. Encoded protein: CASGSRAGGELFF.

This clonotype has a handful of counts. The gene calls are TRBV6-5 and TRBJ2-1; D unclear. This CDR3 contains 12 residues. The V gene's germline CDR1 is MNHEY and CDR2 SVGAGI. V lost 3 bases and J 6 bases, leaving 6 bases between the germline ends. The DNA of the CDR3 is TGTGCCAGCAGTTATGGCATCAATGAGCAGTTCTTC. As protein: CASSYGINEQFF.

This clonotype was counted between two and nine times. The CDR3 sequence is CAWSVHYGYTF. The CDR3 DNA follows: TGTGCCTGGAGTGTCCACTATGGCTACACCTTC. The genes are TRBV30 and TRBJ1-2; unclear D gene. In germline, CDR1 is GTSNPN, CDR2 SVGIG (reference sequence). V was cut by 0 bases and J by 3 bases, with 2 bases left in between. This CDR3 region has 11 residues.

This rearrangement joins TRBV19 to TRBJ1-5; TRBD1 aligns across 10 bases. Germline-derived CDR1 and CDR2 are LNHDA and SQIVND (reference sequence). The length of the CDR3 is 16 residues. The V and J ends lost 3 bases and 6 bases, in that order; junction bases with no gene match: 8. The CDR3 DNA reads TGTGCCAGTAGTATCATAAGACAGGGGGCTGGTCAGCCCCAGCATTTT. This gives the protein CASSIIRQGAGQPQHF. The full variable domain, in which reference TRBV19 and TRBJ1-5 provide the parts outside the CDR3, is DGGITQSPKYLFRKEGQNVTLSCEQNLNHDAMYWYRQDPGQGLRLIYYSQIVNDFQKGDIAEGYSVSREKKESFPLTVTSAQKNPTAFYLCASSIIRQGAGQPQHFGDGTRLSIL.

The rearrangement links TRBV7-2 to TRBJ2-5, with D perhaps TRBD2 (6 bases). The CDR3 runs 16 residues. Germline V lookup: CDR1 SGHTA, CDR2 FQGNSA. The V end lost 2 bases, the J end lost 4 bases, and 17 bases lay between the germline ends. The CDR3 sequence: CASSLLGGGLGETQYF. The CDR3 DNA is TGTGCCAGCAGCTTACTAGGTGGGGGGTTGGGAGAGACCCAGTACTTC.

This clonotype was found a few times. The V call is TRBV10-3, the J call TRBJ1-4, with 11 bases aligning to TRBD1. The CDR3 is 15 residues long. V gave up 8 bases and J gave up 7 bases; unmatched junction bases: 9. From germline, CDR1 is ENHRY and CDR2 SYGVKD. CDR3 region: CAIWGQGDSGEKLFF. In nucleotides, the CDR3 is TGTGCCATCTGGGGACAGGGGGATTCCGGTGAAAAACTGTTTTTT.

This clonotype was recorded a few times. CDR3 amino acids: CASSLGHHSGANVLTF. The CDR3 region has the DNA TGTGCCAGCAGCTTAGGTCACCACTCTGGGGCCAACGTCCTGACTTTC. The chain links TRBV11-1 to TRBJ2-6, with D unclear. CDR1 is SGHAT, CDR2 FQDESV, per germline (reference sequence). The CDR3 covers 16 residues. V lost 1 base to trimming and J lost 0 bases, with 7 bases between them.

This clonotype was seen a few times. CDR3 DNA: TGTGCCAGCTCACAAGTCTCGGGCGCAGATACGCAGTATTTT. Translated, it gives CASSQVSGADTQYF. The chain employs TRBV18 and TRBJ2-3; unclear D gene. Trimming shortened V by 4 bases and J by 4 bases, and 12 bases separated the two germline ends. The CDR3 loop spans 14 amino acids. Germline CDR1 KGHSH, CDR2 LQKENI.

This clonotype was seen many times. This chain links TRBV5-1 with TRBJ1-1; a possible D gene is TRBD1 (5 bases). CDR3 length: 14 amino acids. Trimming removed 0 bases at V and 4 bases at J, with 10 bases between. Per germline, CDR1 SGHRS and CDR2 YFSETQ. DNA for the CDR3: TGCGCCAGCAGCTTGGAGGCAGGGAGCACTGAAGCTTTCTTT. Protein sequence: CASSLEAGSTEAFF.

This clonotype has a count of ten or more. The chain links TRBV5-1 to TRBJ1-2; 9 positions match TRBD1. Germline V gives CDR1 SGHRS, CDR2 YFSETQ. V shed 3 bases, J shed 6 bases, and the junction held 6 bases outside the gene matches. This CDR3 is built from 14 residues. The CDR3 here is CASSSGTGRDGYTF. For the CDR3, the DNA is TGCGCCAGCAGCTCGGGGACAGGGCGGGATGGCTACACCTTC.

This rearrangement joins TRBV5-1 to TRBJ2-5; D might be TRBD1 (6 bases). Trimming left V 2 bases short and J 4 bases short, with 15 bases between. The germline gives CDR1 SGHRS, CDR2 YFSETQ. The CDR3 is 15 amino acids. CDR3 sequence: CASSFGQGSGETQYF. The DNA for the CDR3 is TGCGCCAGCAGCTTTGGGCAGGGGAGCGGAGAGACCCAGTACTTC.

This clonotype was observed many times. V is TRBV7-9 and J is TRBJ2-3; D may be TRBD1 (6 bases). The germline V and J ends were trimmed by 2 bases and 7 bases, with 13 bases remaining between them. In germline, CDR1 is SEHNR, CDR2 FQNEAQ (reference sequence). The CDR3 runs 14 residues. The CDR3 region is CASSLQGTANTQYF. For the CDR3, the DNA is TGTGCCAGCAGCTTACAGGGGACGGCTAATACGCAGTATTTT. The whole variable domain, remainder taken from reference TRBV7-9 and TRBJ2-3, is DTGVSQNPRHKITKRGQNVTFRCDPISEHNRLYWYRQTLGQGPEFLTYFQNEAQLEKSRLLSDRFSAERPKGSFSTLEIQRTEQGDSAMYLCASSLQGTANTQYFGPGTRLTVL.

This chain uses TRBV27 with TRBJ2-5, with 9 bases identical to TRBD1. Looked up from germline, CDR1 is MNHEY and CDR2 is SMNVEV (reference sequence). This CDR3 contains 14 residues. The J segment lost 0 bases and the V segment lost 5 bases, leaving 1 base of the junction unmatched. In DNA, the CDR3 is TGTGCCAGCAGTCGACAGGGGGACCAAGAGACCCAGTACTTC. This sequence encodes CASSRQGDQETQYF.

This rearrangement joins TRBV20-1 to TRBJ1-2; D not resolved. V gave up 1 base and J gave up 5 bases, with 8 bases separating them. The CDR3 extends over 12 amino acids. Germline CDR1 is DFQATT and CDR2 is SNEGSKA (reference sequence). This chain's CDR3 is CSARAGKYGYTF. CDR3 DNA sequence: TGCAGTGCTAGAGCGGGAAAGTATGGCTACACCTTC.

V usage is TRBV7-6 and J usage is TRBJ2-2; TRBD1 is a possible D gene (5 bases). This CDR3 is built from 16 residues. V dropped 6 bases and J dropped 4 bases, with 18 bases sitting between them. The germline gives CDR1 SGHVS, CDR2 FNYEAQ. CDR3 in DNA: TGTGCCAGCAGGGGTCAGGGTGGATTGAGCACCGGGGAGCTGTTTTTT. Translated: CASRGQGGLSTGELFF.